This T cell receptor beta chain was retrieved from a study of regulatory T cells in long-lasting Graves disease. Time point denoted: persistent/refractory GD, antithyroid drugs over 5 years with positive TRAb. Extracted RNA from PBMCs served as the source of the TCR library. The authors built TCR beta libraries using iRepertoire HTBI primers and Arm-PCR of CDR3 regions. TCRdb reprocessed the multiplex PCR reads via MiXCR and lists one record per CDR3 protein. This sample has 700,000 or so distinct CDR3 sequences; 30% occur once, and the top ten carry around 42%. The receptor was isolated from a female donor with Graves disease. The source was peripheral blood mononuclear cells (PBMCs), collected when the disease was refractory, from a patient treated with antithyroid drugs.

The CDR3 bases are TGTGCCAGCAGTGTTGTCCCGGGACAGGCTTTAATCATTCAGTACTTC. Protein sequence: CASSVVPGQALIIQYF. This rearrangement joins TRBV6-1 to TRBJ2-4, with 8 bases fitting TRBD1. The CDR3 has 16 amino acids. CDR1 and CDR2 from the germline V gene are MNHNS and SASEGT. Trimming took 4 bases from V and 9 from J; bases not matched to a gene: 14.